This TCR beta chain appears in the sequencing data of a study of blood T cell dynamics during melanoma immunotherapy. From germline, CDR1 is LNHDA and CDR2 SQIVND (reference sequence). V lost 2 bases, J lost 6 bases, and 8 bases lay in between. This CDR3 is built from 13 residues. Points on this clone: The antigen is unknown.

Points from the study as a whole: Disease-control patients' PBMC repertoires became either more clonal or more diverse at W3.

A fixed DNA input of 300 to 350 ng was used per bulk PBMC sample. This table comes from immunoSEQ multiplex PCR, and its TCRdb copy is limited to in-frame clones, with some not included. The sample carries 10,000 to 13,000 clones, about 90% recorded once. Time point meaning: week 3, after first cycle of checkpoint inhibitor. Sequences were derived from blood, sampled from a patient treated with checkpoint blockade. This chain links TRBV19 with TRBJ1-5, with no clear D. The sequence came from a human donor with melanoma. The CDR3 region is CASSISLAQPQHF. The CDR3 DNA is TGTGCCAGTAGTATATCTTTAGCTCAGCCCCAGCATTTT.